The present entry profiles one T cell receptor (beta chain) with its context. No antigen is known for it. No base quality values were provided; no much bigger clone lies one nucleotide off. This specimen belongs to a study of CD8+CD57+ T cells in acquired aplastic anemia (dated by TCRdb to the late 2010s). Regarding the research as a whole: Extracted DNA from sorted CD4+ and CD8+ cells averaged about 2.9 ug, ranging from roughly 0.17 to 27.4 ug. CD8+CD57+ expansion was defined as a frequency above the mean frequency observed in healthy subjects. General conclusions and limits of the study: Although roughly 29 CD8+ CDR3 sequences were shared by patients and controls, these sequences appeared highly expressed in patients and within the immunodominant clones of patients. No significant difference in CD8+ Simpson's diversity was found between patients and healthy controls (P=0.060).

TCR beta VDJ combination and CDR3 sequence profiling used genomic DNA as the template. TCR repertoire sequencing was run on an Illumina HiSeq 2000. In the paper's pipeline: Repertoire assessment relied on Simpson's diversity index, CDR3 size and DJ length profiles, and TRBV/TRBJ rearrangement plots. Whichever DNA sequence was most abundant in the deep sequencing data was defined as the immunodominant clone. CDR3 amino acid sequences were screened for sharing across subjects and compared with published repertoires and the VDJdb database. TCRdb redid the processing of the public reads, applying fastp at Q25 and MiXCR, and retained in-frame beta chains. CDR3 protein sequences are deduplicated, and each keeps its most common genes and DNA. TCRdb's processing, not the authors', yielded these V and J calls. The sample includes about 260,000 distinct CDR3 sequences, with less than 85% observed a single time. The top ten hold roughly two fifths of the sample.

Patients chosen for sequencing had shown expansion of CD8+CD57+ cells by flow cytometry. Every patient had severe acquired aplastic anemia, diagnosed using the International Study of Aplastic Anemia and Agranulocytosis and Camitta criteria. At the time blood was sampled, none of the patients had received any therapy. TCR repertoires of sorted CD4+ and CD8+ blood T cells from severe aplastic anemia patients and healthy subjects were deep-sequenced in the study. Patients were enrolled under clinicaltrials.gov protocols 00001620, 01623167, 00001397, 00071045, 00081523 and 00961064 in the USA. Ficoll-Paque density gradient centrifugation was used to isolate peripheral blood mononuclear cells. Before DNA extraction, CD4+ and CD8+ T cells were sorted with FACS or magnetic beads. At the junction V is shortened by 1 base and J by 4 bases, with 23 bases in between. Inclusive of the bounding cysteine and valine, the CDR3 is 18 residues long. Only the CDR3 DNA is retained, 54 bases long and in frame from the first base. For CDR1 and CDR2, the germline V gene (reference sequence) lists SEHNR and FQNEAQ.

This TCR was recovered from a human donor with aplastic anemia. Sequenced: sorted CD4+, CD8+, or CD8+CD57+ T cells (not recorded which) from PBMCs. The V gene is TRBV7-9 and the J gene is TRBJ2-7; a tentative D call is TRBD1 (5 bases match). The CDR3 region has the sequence CASSLVPTREALKYEQYV. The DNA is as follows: TGTGCCAGCAGCTTAGTTCCAACCAGGGAAGCCCTGAAGTACGAGCAGTACGTC.